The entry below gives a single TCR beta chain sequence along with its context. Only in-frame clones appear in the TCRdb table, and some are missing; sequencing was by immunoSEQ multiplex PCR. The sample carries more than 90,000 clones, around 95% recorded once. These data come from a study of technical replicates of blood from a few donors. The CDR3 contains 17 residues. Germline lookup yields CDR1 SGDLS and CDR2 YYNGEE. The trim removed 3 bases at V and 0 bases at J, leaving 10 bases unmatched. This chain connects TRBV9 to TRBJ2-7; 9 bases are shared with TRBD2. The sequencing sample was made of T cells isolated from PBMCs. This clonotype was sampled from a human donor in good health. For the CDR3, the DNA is TGTGCCAGCAGCGGTGACCCTAGCGGGGATTTCTCCTACGAGCAGTACTTC. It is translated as CASSGDPSGDFSYEQYF.